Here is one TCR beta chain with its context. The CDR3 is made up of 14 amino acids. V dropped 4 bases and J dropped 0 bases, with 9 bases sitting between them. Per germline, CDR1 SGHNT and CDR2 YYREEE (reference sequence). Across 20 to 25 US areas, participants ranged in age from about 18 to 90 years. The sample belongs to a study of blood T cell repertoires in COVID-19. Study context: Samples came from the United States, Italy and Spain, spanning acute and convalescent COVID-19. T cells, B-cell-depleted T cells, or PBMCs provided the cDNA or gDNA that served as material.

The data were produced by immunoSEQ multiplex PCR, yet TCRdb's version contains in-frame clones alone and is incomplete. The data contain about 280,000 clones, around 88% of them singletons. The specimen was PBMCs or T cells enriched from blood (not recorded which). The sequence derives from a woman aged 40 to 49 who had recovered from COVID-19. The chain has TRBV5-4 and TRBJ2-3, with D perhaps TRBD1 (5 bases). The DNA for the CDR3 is TGTGCCAGCAGCCGGACATACAGCACAGATACGCAGTATTTT. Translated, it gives CASSRTYSTDTQYF.